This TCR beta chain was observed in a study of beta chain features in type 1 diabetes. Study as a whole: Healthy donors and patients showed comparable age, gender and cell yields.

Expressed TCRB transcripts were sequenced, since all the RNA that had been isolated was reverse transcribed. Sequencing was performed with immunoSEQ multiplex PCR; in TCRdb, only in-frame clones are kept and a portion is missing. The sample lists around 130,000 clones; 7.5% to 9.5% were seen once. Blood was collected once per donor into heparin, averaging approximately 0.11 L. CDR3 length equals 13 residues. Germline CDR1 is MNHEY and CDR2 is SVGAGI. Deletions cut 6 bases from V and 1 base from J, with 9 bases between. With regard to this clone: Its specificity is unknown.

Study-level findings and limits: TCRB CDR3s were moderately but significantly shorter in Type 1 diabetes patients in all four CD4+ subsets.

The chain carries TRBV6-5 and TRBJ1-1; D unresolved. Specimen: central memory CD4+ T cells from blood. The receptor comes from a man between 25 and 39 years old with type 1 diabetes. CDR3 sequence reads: CASSVGKNTEAFF. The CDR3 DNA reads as TGTGCCAGCAGCGTCGGTAAGAACACTGAAGCTTTCTTT.